Presented here are 14 T cell receptor beta chains from one specimen sequenced in a study of HIV-infected patients and healthy controls. Reverse transcription used 500 to 550 ng RNA and constant-region primers for alpha and beta. Each of the alpha and beta chains got its own library through chain-specific third strand synthesis with indices. TCRdb passed the 5' RACE reads through MiXCR, listing each CDR3 protein once. The top ten clones hold 15% to 20% of a sample with approximately 10,000 distinct CDR3 sequences, about 9.4% of them seen once. No cell fractionation was done, so the repertoire covers all unsorted peripheral blood T cells. The sequences come from blood, collected before antiretroviral therapy. Receptors originate from an adult with HIV infection.

Only a few counts were recorded for this clonotype. V is TRBV6-2 or TRBV6-3 and J is TRBJ2-3; no reliable D call. The germline gives CDR1 MNHEY, CDR2 SVGEGT. This CDR3 contains 14 residues. V gave up 2 bases and J gave up 6 bases, with 12 bases separating them. In nucleotides, the CDR3 is TGTGCCAGCAGTTACACGGGTCGAGAGGATACGCAGTATTTT. It is translated as CASSYTGREDTQYF.

The rearrangement links TRBV2 to TRBJ2-5; D gene uncertain. V was shortened by 11 bases and J by 3 bases, with 16 bases between the two germline ends. Per the germline V gene, CDR1 is SNHLY and CDR2 is FYNNEI. The CDR3 is made up of 13 amino acids. CDR3: CAGTPAPEETQYF. The CDR3 DNA reads as TGTGCCGGCACCCCGGCCCCGGAAGAGACCCAGTACTTC.

The V call is TRBV19, the J call TRBJ2-6; 10 nucleotides agree with TRBD2. From germline, CDR1 is LNHDA and CDR2 SQIVND (reference sequence). With V trimmed by 10 bases and J by 1 base, 7 bases remained unmatched. The CDR3 contains 16 residues. Here the CDR3 reads CATQAGGLSGANVLTF. CDR3 coding DNA: TGTGCCACCCAAGCGGGGGGGCTATCTGGGGCCAACGTCCTGACTTTC.

This clonotype was recorded at least ten times. The chain employs TRBV29-1 and TRBJ1-2; 7 bases map to TRBD1. This CDR3 is 12 amino acids long. Trimming took 5 bases from V and 8 from J; bases not matched to a gene: 8. From germline, CDR1 is SQVTM and CDR2 ANQGSEA. The chain's CDR3 is CSVREGARGYTF. The CDR3 DNA is TGCAGCGTTCGCGAGGGGGCGCGGGGCTACACCTTC.

The chain carries TRBV12-3 or TRBV12-4 and TRBJ2-3; D unclear. Trimming cost V 3 bases and J 3 bases, with 10 bases left between them. The CDR3 is made up of 14 amino acids. This CDR3 reads CASSFNIRTDTQYF. The CDR3 bases are TGTGCCAGCAGTTTTAACATAAGGACAGATACGCAGTATTTT.

This clonotype ranks as medium-sized. This sequence joins TRBV19 and TRBJ2-1; D is uncertain. This CDR3 has 13 amino acids. The germline V gene encodes CDR1 LNHDA and CDR2 SQIVND (reference sequence). The V gene lost 5 bases and the J gene lost 3 bases, with 8 bases spanning the gap. CDR3 in DNA: TGTGCCAGTAGTCCCGACGGCTACAATGAGCAGTTCTTC. Encoded protein: CASSPDGYNEQFF.

This clonotype is medium-sized. This chain joins TRBV4-3 and TRBJ2-3; 7 bases fit TRBD2. The CDR3 runs 16 residues. With V trimmed by 0 bases and J by 0 bases, 3 bases remained unmatched. From germline, CDR1 is LGHNA and CDR2 YSLEER. As DNA, the CDR3 is TGCGCCAGCAGCCAAGAACTAGCGAGCAGCACAGATACGCAGTATTTT. Its translation: CASSQELASSTDTQYF.

This clonotype was recorded at least ten times. The CDR3 loop is CASSLSSGRQETQYF. The CDR3 DNA sequence: TGCGCCAGCAGCTTGTCTAGCGGGAGACAAGAGACCCAGTACTTC. The chain combines TRBV5-1 with TRBJ2-5, with 10 bases that match TRBD2. With V trimmed by 1 base and J by 2 bases, 2 bases remained unmatched. CDR1 and CDR2 from the germline V gene are SGHRS and YFSETQ. The CDR3 length is 15 residues.

This clonotype has a count of ten or more. This rearrangement joins TRBV7-3 to TRBJ2-1; no firm D call. Germline assignment: CDR1 SGHTA and CDR2 FQGTGA. The CDR3 sequence is 16 residues long. V was pared by 2 bases and J by 0 bases, with 11 bases between. CDR3 sequence: CASSLGAESSYNEQFF. The CDR3 coding sequence is TGTGCCAGCAGCTTAGGCGCGGAAAGCTCCTACAATGAGCAGTTCTTC.

This clonotype was seen repeatedly, ten times or more. The chain combines TRBV12-3 or TRBV12-4 with TRBJ2-1; D remains unclear. V was pared by 7 bases and J by 2 bases, with 6 bases between. This CDR3 region has 12 residues. In DNA, the CDR3 is TGTGCCAGCACCTTGACCTACAATGAGCAGTTCTTC. Its protein product is CASTLTYNEQFF.

Sample share makes this clonotype large. The chain joins TRBV9 to TRBJ1-2; 8 nucleotides line up with TRBD1. V shed 4 bases and J 6 bases; nucleotides not matched to a gene: 8. This CDR3 contains 14 residues. Germline V gene lookup returns CDR1 SGDLS and CDR2 YYNGEE. CDR3 sequence reads: CASSTRGRVDGYTF. The CDR3 DNA sequence: TGTGCCAGCAGCACCAGGGGGCGAGTTGATGGCTACACCTTC.

In its sample, this clonotype was seen many times. The chain is built from TRBV7-2 and TRBJ1-5; unclear D gene. The CDR3 has 15 residues. Germline assignment: CDR1 SGHTA and CDR2 FQGNSA. V lost 4 bases to trimming and J lost 0 bases, with 10 bases between them. This CDR3 reads CASSSGRNSNQPQHF. The CDR3 DNA reads TGTGCCAGCAGCTCAGGACGAAATAGCAATCAGCCCCAGCATTTT.

This clonotype was detected many times. The genes are TRBV7-2 and TRBJ2-1; D unclear. The CDR3 loop spans 13 amino acids. CDR1 and CDR2 (germline): SGHTA, FQGNSA. Between the trimmed V and J ends, which lost 6 bases and 2 bases, there was a span of 8 bases. CDR3 in DNA: TGTGCCAGCAGGTACGAACCCTACAATGAGCAGTTCTTC. Translation: CASRYEPYNEQFF.

The chain uses TRBV13 and TRBJ2-1, with 12 bases matching TRBD2. The CDR3 spans 16 residues. The V gene end was trimmed by 5 bases and the J gene end by 7 bases; junction bases not matched to a gene: 9. The germline CDR1 and CDR2 sequences are PRHDT and FYEKMQ (reference sequence). DNA for the CDR3: TGTGCCAGCAGCGCCCGACTAGCGGGAGTGGAGAATGAGCAGTTCTTC. Its protein product is CASSARLAGVENEQFF.